The subject of this entry is one T cell receptor beta chain. Antigen specificity is unknown. TCRdb's copy holds only in-frame clones and misses some; the assay was immunoSEQ multiplex PCR. The table records over 55,000 clones, around three quarters of them present only once. These data originate in a study of OX40 agonist ivuxolimab in advanced cancers. Turning to the study itself: Of the patients, three showed partial responses, one with hepatocellular carcinoma and two with cutaneous melanoma.

General study findings and limits: At 0.1 to 3.0 mg/kg, CD4+ and CD8+ blood T cells expanded clonally by week 6. Low normalized T-cell clonal expansion also characterized some of the nonresponders.

The clonotype comes from an adult with an advanced solid tumor such as melanoma, head and neck, liver or kidney cancer. This specimen consisted of CD4+ or CD8+ T cells sorted from blood, obtained in a trial of the OX40 agonist ivuxolimab.

CDR3 sequence (DNA): TGTGCCAGCAGTGGACGGACAGCTAAACACAATCAGCCCCAGCATTTT. Amino acids: CASSGRTAKHNQPQHF. This chain uses TRBV2 with TRBJ1-5, with D perhaps TRBD1 (6 bases). Trimming cost V 4 bases and J 3 bases, with 16 bases left between them. Germline V gene lookup returns CDR1 SNHLY and CDR2 FYNNEI. CDR3 size: 16 residues.